The rows below give T cell receptor beta chains drawn from one sample of a study of cytomegalovirus exposure and HLA in healthy donors. The data were produced by immunoSEQ multiplex PCR, yet TCRdb's version contains in-frame clones alone and is incomplete. Seen here are around 140,000 clones, about 80% observed once, and the top ten hold 1.9%. The sequenced sample was PBMCs. These TCRs come from a woman between 40 and 55 years old in good health and CMV-seronegative. CDR3s include the opening cysteine and the closing phenylalanine or tryptophan. Clone size is given for some rows only: seen once, a few or many times, or a class if the clone is expanded.

J gene | clone size | V gene | CDR3 protein
TRBJ1-1 | NA | TRBV9 | CASSVAGSTEAFF
TRBJ1-5 | NA | TRBV5-5 | CASSPTGPNQPQHF
TRBJ2-1 | NA | TRBV6-1 | CASSEGTSGTSPRSYNEQFF
TRBJ2-2 | few | TRBV28 | CASSPSELIGELFF
TRBJ1-1 | NA | TRBV6-5 | CASSMTGLNTEAFF
TRBJ2-2 | NA | TRBV5-6 | CASSWGTSGPTGELFF
TRBJ2-7 | few | TRBV7-6 | CASSPPPGLAGGPVHEQYF
TRBJ1-3 | NA | TRBV4-3 | CASSQDLPQAAGNTIYF
TRBJ1-4 | once | TRBV6-5 | CASSYSSGNEKLFF
TRBJ1-5 | NA | TRBV28 | CASRLTGGSNQPQHF
TRBJ1-1 | NA | TRBV11-3 | CASSLGQGNTEAFF
TRBJ2-7 | NA | TRBV7-9 | CASSLQQDSYEQYF
TRBJ2-3 | NA | TRBV7-9 | CASSPGADTQYF
TRBJ2-6 | few | TRBV6-1 | CASSASAGAGANVLTF
TRBJ2-1 | NA | TRBV10-3 | CATSGNRGSANNEQFF
TRBJ2-7 | NA | TRBV18 | CASSPAGVDEQYF
TRBJ2-2 | NA | TRBV27 | CASRSEGALTGELFF
TRBJ2-1 | NA | TRBV5-1 | CASSLGANRPRAEQFF
TRBJ1-6 | NA | TRBV10-3 | CAISDPSSYNSPLHF
TRBJ2-7 | NA | TRBV6-6 | CASSYFSSYEQYF
TRBJ2-5 | NA | TRBV28 | CASSQTGLAETQYF
TRBJ2-7 | NA | TRBV5-1 | CASSSGTSGTYEQYF
TRBJ2-4 | NA | TRBV7-9 | CASSHGGLAVHKNIQYF
TRBJ1-5 | NA | TRBV10-3 | CAISESFGQGNQPQHF
TRBJ1-1 | NA | TRBV19 | CASAFWGGYMNTEAFF
TRBJ1-2 | NA | TRBV29-1 | CSVDRQGGDYGYTF
TRBJ2-3 | NA | TRBV7-2 | CASSLRLGQPTDTQYF
TRBJ2-1 | NA | TRBV27 | CASSVDNHSYNEQFF
TRBJ1-6 | NA | TRBV15 | CATKWTTGGNSPLHF
TRBJ1-1 | NA | TRBV15 | CATSRVPNVWSEYTEAFF
TRBJ2-1 | NA | TRBV5-1 | CASNDQDNEQFF
TRBJ1-2 | NA | TRBV28 | CASSTGQALYGYTF